Listed below are T cell receptor beta chains from one sample, sequenced in a study of cytomegalovirus exposure and HLA in healthy donors. Sequenced by immunoSEQ multiplex PCR; TCRdb stores in-frame clones only, minus some. This sample contains 95,000 to 150,000 clones. Sequencing input: PBMCs. The receptors were gathered from a man in his forties in good health and CMV-seronegative. Both conserved end residues are part of each CDR3. The D gene is left open where the match is weak.

TRBV5-5	TRBD1	TRBJ1-2	CASSVTGVQAGYTF	TGTGCCAGCAGCGTGACAGGGGTCCAGGCTGGCTACACCTTC
TRBV7-9	TRBD1	TRBJ1-5	CASSDGTGRRLQPQHF	TGTGCCAGCAGCGACGGGACAGGGAGGCGTCTTCAGCCCCAGCATTTT
TRBV6-5	TRBD2	TRBJ2-7	CASSYSPASGNYEQYF	TGTGCCAGCAGTTACTCTCCGGCTAGCGGGAACTACGAGCAGTACTTC
TRBV9	-	TRBJ2-3	CASSNGIGDTQYF	TGTGCCAGCAGCAACGGGATTGGGGATACGCAGTATTTT
TRBV28	TRBD1	TRBJ2-3	CASSLRDRSITDTQYF	TGTGCCAGCAGTTTACGGGACAGAAGTATCACAGATACGCAGTATTTT
TRBV10-3	TRBD1	TRBJ2-7	CAISDGTGGGSSYEQYF	TGTGCCATCAGTGACGGGACAGGGGGTGGGAGCTCCTACGAGCAGTACTTC
TRBV2	TRBD1	TRBJ2-3	CASSEQTGGGDTQYF	TGTGCCAGCAGTGAACAGACAGGGGGAGGAGATACGCAGTATTTT
TRBV7-3	-	TRBJ2-6	CASSRGAGTGANVLTF	TGTGCCAGCAGCCGGGGGGCCGGAACCGGGGCCAACGTCCTGACTTTC
TRBV7-9	TRBD2	TRBJ2-5	CASSLGIAGDQETQYF	TGTGCCAGCAGCTTGGGAATAGCGGGAGACCAAGAGACCCAGTACTTC
TRBV7-2	TRBD2	TRBJ2-7	CASSLTGTSGSYEQYF	TGTGCCAGCAGCTTAACGGGGACTAGCGGTTCCTACGAGCAGTACTTC
TRBV15	-	TRBJ1-1	CATSRGAIQATEAFF	TGTGCCACCAGCAGAGGTGCTATTCAGGCCACTGAAGCTTTCTTT
TRBV5-1	TRBD2	TRBJ2-1	CASSRTPWAGGGKNEQFF	TGCGCCAGCAGCCGAACCCCCTGGGCCGGCGGGGGGAAGAATGAGCAGTTCTTC
TRBV9	-	TRBJ2-7	CASSVGVRSYEQYF	TGTGCCAGCAGCGTAGGAGTTAGGAGCTACGAGCAGTACTTC
TRBV27	-	TRBJ1-1	CASSSLQVFNTEAFF	TGTGCCAGCAGTTCACTACAGGTATTCAACACTGAAGCTTTCTTT
TRBV4-1	TRBD1	TRBJ2-7	CASSIDRAYEQYF	TGCGCCAGCAGCATAGACAGGGCCTACGAGCAGTACTTC
TRBV7-2	TRBD1	TRBJ1-5	CASRQGISNQPQHF	TGTGCCAGCAGACAGGGGATAAGCAATCAGCCCCAGCATTTT
TRBV7-2	-	TRBJ1-5	CASSLAPGGQPQHF	TGTGCCAGCAGCTTAGCCCCAGGAGGTCAGCCCCAGCATTTT
TRBV4-2	-	TRBJ2-7	CASSQDGARSSYEQYF	TGTGCCAGCAGCCAAGATGGGGCCAGAAGCTCCTACGAGCAGTACTTC
TRBV7-2	-	TRBJ1-4	CASRKAGSEKLFF	TGTGCCAGCAGAAAGGCTGGGAGTGAAAAACTGTTTTTT
TRBV11-2	TRBD2	TRBJ2-1	CASSLDPSGRIPYNEQFF	TGTGCCAGCAGCTTAGACCCGAGCGGGAGAATACCCTACAATGAGCAGTTCTTC
TRBV7-9	TRBD2	TRBJ2-2	CASSSQPSGRPGELFF	TGTGCCAGCAGCTCCCAACCCAGCGGGAGACCCGGGGAGCTGTTTTTT
TRBV2	TRBD2	TRBJ2-5	CASLATRGGSGKQETQYF	TGTGCCAGCCTGGCAACCCGGGGTGGTAGCGGGAAGCAAGAGACCCAGTACTTC
TRBV4-1	-	TRBJ1-5	CASSQDHATGIINQPQHF	TGCGCCAGCAGCCAAGATCACGCGACAGGAATCATCAATCAGCCCCAGCATTTT
TRBV28	TRBD1	TRBJ2-1	CASRSRDRGYNEQFF	TGTGCCAGCAGGTCAAGGGACAGGGGCTACAATGAGCAGTTCTTC
TRBV28	TRBD1	TRBJ1-4	CASNLQGAEKLFF	TGTGCCAGCAATTTACAGGGGGCTGAAAAACTGTTTTTT
TRBV27	TRBD1	TRBJ1-5	CASSPWTGGGGQPQHF	TGTGCCAGCAGTCCTTGGACAGGGGGCGGCGGGCAGCCCCAGCATTTT
TRBV28	-	TRBJ2-7	CASSRGHFGGEQYF	TGTGCCAGCAGCCGCGGACACTTTGGGGGGGAGCAGTACTTC
TRBV7-6	-	TRBJ1-3	CASSLEIPGGNTIYF	TGTGCCAGCAGCTTAGAGATTCCGGGAGGAAACACCATATATTTT
TRBV5-1	-	TRBJ2-3	CASSLGGGPDTQYF	TGCGCCAGCAGCTTGGGCGGTGGCCCAGATACGCAGTATTTT
TRBV2	-	TRBJ2-5	CASSPRTGGETQYF	TGTGCCAGCAGCCCCAGAACCGGGGGAGAGACCCAGTACTTC
TRBV19	TRBD1	TRBJ1-5	CATCLGQGAGQPQHF	TGTGCCACCTGTCTCGGACAGGGGGCTGGACAGCCCCAGCATTTT
TRBV14	-	TRBJ2-7	CASSQVGGPSYEQYF	TGTGCCAGCAGCCAAGTGGGTGGGCCCTCCTACGAGCAGTACTTC
TRBV7-8	-	TRBJ1-1	CASSLRQPNTEAFF	TGTGCCAGCAGCCTCCGACAGCCTAACACTGAAGCTTTCTTT
TRBV19	-	TRBJ2-2	CASSMMGGLGNTGELFF	TGTGCCAGTAGTATGATGGGGGGACTGGGGAACACCGGGGAGCTGTTTTTT
TRBV10-3	TRBD1	TRBJ1-2	CAISGTADRAGYTF	TGTGCCATCAGTGGGACCGCGGACAGGGCTGGCTACACCTTC
TRBV19	TRBD1	TRBJ1-3	CASIRDSSGNTIYF	TGTGCCAGCATACGGGACAGCTCTGGAAACACCATATATTTT
TRBV19	-	TRBJ1-2	CASSTLGLYGYTF	TGTGCCAGTAGTACTCTGGGACTGTATGGCTACACCTTC
TRBV11-3	TRBD1	TRBJ2-7	CASSQGQGAAEQYF	TGTGCCAGCAGTCAGGGACAGGGGGCGGCCGAGCAGTACTTC
TRBV6-1	TRBD1	TRBJ1-1	CASRHYKGAEEAFF	TGTGCCAGCAGACACTACAAGGGGGCAGAGGAAGCTTTCTTT
TRBV19	TRBD1	TRBJ1-5	CASSLQGYQPQHF	TGTGCCAGTAGTTTACAGGGGTATCAGCCCCAGCATTTT
TRBV9	TRBD1	TRBJ2-7	CASSAGTGGYEQYF	TGTGCCAGCAGCGCCGGGACAGGGGGCTACGAGCAGTACTTC
TRBV10-3	TRBD2	TRBJ2-1	CAISGASSGRANEQFF	TGTGCCATCAGTGGGGCTTCCAGCGGGAGGGCCAATGAGCAGTTCTTC
TRBV9	-	TRBJ2-7	CASSVGVQGTYEQYF	TGTGCCAGCAGCGTAGGTGTACAGGGTACCTACGAGCAGTACTTC
TRBV18	TRBD2	TRBJ2-7	CASSPREGGGSYEQYF	TGTGCCAGCTCACCACGGGAGGGTGGGGGCTCCTACGAGCAGTACTTC
TRBV19	-	TRBJ1-1	CASSIWQANTEAFF	TGTGCCAGTAGTATTTGGCAGGCGAACACTGAAGCTTTCTTT
TRBV7-9	-	TRBJ2-1	CASGGTRSYNEQFF	TGTGCCAGTGGTGGGACACGCTCCTACAATGAGCAGTTCTTC
TRBV19	-	TRBJ1-1	CASRRQVMNTEAFF	TGTGCCAGTAGGCGACAGGTCATGAACACTGAAGCTTTCTTT
TRBV5-1	TRBD2	TRBJ2-1	CASSLNGGYNEQFF	TGCGCCAGCAGCTTGAACGGGGGGTACAATGAGCAGTTCTTC